The next 22 T cell receptor beta chains were all read from a single sample in a study of blood T cell repertoires in COVID-19. Generated by immunoSEQ multiplex PCR, the TCRdb table keeps only in-frame clones and is missing some. This sample yields some 300,000 clones, of which 87% are seen a single time; 0.9% to 1.2% belongs to the top ten. Sequenced material: PBMCs or T cells enriched from blood (not recorded which). These receptors all stem from a woman aged 25 to 39 who had recovered from COVID-19.

J is TRBJ2-5 and V is TRBV9; tentatively, D is TRBD2 (6 bases). From germline, CDR1 is SGDLS and CDR2 YYNGEE. The CDR3 spans 15 residues. With 0 bases removed from V and 1 base from J, the gap between germline ends came to 10 bases. The CDR3 loop is CASSVAGGIQETQYF. The DNA for the CDR3 is TGTGCCAGCAGCGTAGCTGGAGGGATCCAAGAGACCCAGTACTTC.

The V and J genes are TRBV9 and TRBJ2-3; 12 nucleotides line up with TRBD2. Germline V gene lookup returns CDR1 SGDLS and CDR2 YYNGEE. This CDR3 comprises 18 residues. Trimming at V came to 4 bases and at J to 2 bases, leaving 11 bases not matched to a gene. CDR3 protein: CASSPRGLAGMVTDTQYF. The CDR3 DNA reads TGTGCCAGCAGCCCCCGTGGACTAGCGGGGATGGTCACAGATACGCAGTATTTT.

The CDR3 DNA sequence: TGCGCCAGCAGCTCTCTACTGGCGGGGCCCGCCGAGCAGTACTTC. This sequence encodes CASSSLLAGPAEQYF. This chain uses TRBV5-1 with TRBJ2-7, with D perhaps TRBD2 (6 bases). CDR1 and CDR2 from the germline V gene are SGHRS and YFSETQ. Trimming cost V 3 bases and J 6 bases, with 19 bases left between them. This CDR3 is built from 15 residues.

This clone has ten or more counts. The chain is built from TRBV7-6 and TRBJ1-2; 12 bases are a match to TRBD1. The CDR3 length is 16 residues. Germline V CDR1 and CDR2: SGHVS, FNYEAQ. Germline trimming cut 3 bases from V and 5 bases from J; bases unmatched to any gene: 7. CDR3 residues: CASSLGTGGAGYGYTF. The CDR3, as DNA: TGTGCCAGCAGCTTGGGGACAGGGGGCGCAGGTTATGGCTACACCTTC. Full variable domain (remainder filled in from reference TRBV7-6 and TRBJ1-2): GAGVSQSPRYKVTKRGQDVALRCDPISGHVSLYWYRQALGQGPEFLTYFNYEAQQDKSGLPNDRFSAERPEGSISTLTIQRTEQRDSAMYRCASSLGTGGAGYGYTFGSGTRLTVV.

The CDR3 loop reads CASSLELGPYIYGYTF. CDR3 DNA sequence: TGTGCCAGCAGCTTAGAATTGGGGCCCTATATCTATGGCTACACCTTC. The V call is TRBV7-8, the J call TRBJ1-2; TRBD1 might be the D (5 bases). V shed 1 base and J shed 4 bases, with 16 bases lying between them. Germline CDR1 and CDR2: SGHVS and FQNEAQ. This CDR3 region has 16 residues.

The chain joins TRBV2 to TRBJ1-1; D is perhaps TRBD1 (5 bases). Germline loops: CDR1 SNHLY, CDR2 FYNNEI. With 2 bases removed from V and 4 bases from J, the gap between germline ends came to 14 bases. The CDR3 spans 15 residues. CDR3 nucleotide sequence: TGTGCCAGCAGTGAACGACAGATGGCTATCACTGAAGCTTTCTTT. This encodes CASSERQMAITEAFF.

The V call is TRBV7-8, the J call TRBJ1-1; D might be TRBD1 (6 bases). V gave up 2 bases and J gave up 3 bases, with 7 bases separating them. Per the germline V gene, CDR1 is SGHVS and CDR2 is FQNEAQ. CDR3 length: 13 amino acids. As DNA, the CDR3 is TGTGCCAGCAGCTTAAAGGGGGACACTGAAGCTTTCTTT. It translates to CASSLKGDTEAFF.

This chain uses TRBV6-5 with TRBJ2-3, with 7 bases lining up with TRBD2. J gave up 5 bases and V 6 bases, and 5 bases lay outside the gene matches. The length of the CDR3 is 13 residues. Germline V gene data show CDR1 as MNHEY and CDR2 as SVGAGI. CDR3 amino acids: CASRGGIRDTQYF. In DNA form, the CDR3 reads TGTGCCAGCAGGGGGGGGATTCGAGATACGCAGTATTTT.

The CDR3 here is CATSRTGSTEAFF. The CDR3, as DNA: TGTGCCACCAGTAGGACAGGGTCCACTGAAGCTTTCTTT. The chain couples TRBV15 to TRBJ1-1; 8 bases are shared with TRBD1. The V and J ends lost 6 bases and 4 bases, in that order; junction bases with no gene match: 4. CDR3 length: 13 residues. Germline V gene sequence: CDR1 LNHNV, CDR2 YYDKDF (reference sequence).

This clone was detected only a few times. The chain is built from TRBV7-9 and TRBJ1-2; D uncertain. Germline V gene data show CDR1 as SEHNR and CDR2 as FQNEAQ (reference sequence). V was clipped by 3 bases and J by 8 bases, with 13 bases between them. The CDR3 loop spans 13 amino acids. The CDR3 DNA reads TGTGCCAGCAGCTTGAGCGAACGAAGGGGCTACACCTTC. It yields the protein CASSLSERRGYTF. The full variable domain, completed using reference TRBV7-9 and TRBJ1-2, is DTGVSQNPRHKITKRGQNVTFRCDPISEHNRLYWYRQTLGQGPEFLTYFQNEAQLEKSRLLSDRFSAERPKGSFSTLEIQRTEQGDSAMYLCASSLSERRGYTFGSGTRLTVV.

The gene calls are TRBV5-1 and TRBJ2-1; the match to TRBD1 covers 8 bases. V lost 0 bases, J lost 7 bases, and 6 bases stayed unmatched. The CDR3 has 15 residues. Germline-derived CDR1 and CDR2 are SGHRS and YFSETQ. CDR3 region: CASSLATGVGNEQFF. DNA of the CDR3: TGCGCCAGCAGCTTGGCGACAGGGGTGGGGAATGAGCAGTTCTTC. Full variable domain (missing parts from reference TRBV5-1 and TRBJ2-1): KAGVTQTPRYLIKTRGQQVTLSCSPISGHRSVSWYQQTPGQGLQFLFEYFSETQRNKGNFPGRFSGRQFSNSRSEMNVSTLELGDSALYLCASSLATGVGNEQFFGPGTRLTVL.

This rearrangement joins TRBV7-8 to TRBJ2-4, with 10 positions matching TRBD2. Germline V lookup: CDR1 SGHVS, CDR2 FQNEAQ. With 2 bases clipped from V and 0 bases from J, the junction kept 7 bases outside the gene matches. The CDR3 consists of 18 residues. This CDR3 reads CASSLMVSGGIAKNIQYF. CDR3 nucleotides: TGTGCCAGCAGCTTAATGGTTAGCGGGGGGATAGCCAAAAACATTCAGTACTTC.

V usage is TRBV5-1 and J usage is TRBJ1-4, with D perhaps TRBD1 (5 bases). Per the germline V gene, CDR1 is SGHRS and CDR2 is YFSETQ. The V and J ends lost 5 bases and 0 bases respectively, with 14 bases between them. The length of the CDR3 is 16 residues. The CDR3 is CASSHGGAATNEKLFF. CDR3 DNA sequence: TGCGCCAGCAGTCATGGTGGGGCCGCAACTAATGAAAAACTGTTTTTT.

The chain couples TRBV29-1 to TRBJ2-1; a possible D gene is TRBD1 (6 bases). The CDR3 runs 13 residues. V was pared by 7 bases and J by 8 bases, with 18 bases between. Germline CDR1 SQVTM, CDR2 ANQGSEA. DNA of the CDR3: TGCAGCGCGAAGGTCAGCAGGGGCGATGAGCAGTTCTTC. The encoded protein is CSAKVSRGDEQFF.

The V call is TRBV30, the J call TRBJ1-3; D perhaps matches TRBD1 (6 bases). Germline V lookup: CDR1 GTSNPN, CDR2 SVGIG (reference sequence). The CDR3 covers 14 residues. The ends were cut back, 3 bases at V and 7 bases at J, with 16 bases in the middle. CDR3 amino acids: CAWRKSGESNTIYF. The CDR3, as DNA: TGTGCCTGGAGGAAATCAGGGGAGTCGAACACCATATATTTT.

The chain carries TRBV6-5 and TRBJ2-3, with TRBD2 as a possible D gene (5 bases). Trimming took off 9 bases at V and 3 bases at J, with 16 bases between the two ends. Germline values: CDR1 MNHEY, CDR2 SVGAGI. This CDR3 region has 14 residues. CDR3 residues: CASTPSAGTDTQYF. The CDR3 bases are TGTGCCAGTACCCCCTCGGCGGGTACAGATACGCAGTATTTT.

There are a few counts of this clone. The rearrangement joins TRBV7-8 to TRBJ1-4; the D gene is possibly TRBD1 (5 bases). CDR3 length: 16 residues. Germline V gene data show CDR1 as SGHVS and CDR2 as FQNEAQ. V gave up 5 bases and J gave up 2 bases, with 15 bases separating them. CDR3 protein: CASSVTGLTTNEKLFF. The CDR3 DNA is TGTGCCAGCAGCGTCACAGGTTTGACGACTAATGAAAAACTGTTTTTT.

The sample holds one count of this clone. V usage is TRBV18 and J usage is TRBJ2-3, with TRBD1 identical over 7 bases. V lost 4 bases, J lost 3 bases, and 7 bases stayed unmatched. This CDR3 comprises 15 residues. Germline lookup yields CDR1 KGHSH and CDR2 LQKENI. The CDR3 is CASSRVGGATDTQYF. The CDR3 DNA reads TGTGCCAGCTCACGTGTAGGGGGCGCGACAGATACGCAGTATTTT.

The chain employs TRBV3-1 (or the pseudogene TRBV3-2) and TRBJ2-1, with 10 positions matching TRBD2. The CDR3 totals 13 residues. Germline trimming cut 3 bases from V and 10 bases from J; bases unmatched to any gene: 3. Germline CDR1 is LGHDT and CDR2 is YNNKEL (reference sequence). The CDR3 DNA sequence: TGTGCCAGCAGCCACACGACTAGCGGGGAGCAGTTCTTC. Its translation: CASSHTTSGEQFF.

The chain uses TRBV19 and TRBJ1-2; D is undetermined. Trimming took 7 bases from V and 5 from J, leaving 14 bases between them. The CDR3 has 13 residues. Germline V CDR1 and CDR2: LNHDA, SQIVND (reference sequence). CDR3 protein: CASTYQPGYGYTF. CDR3 DNA: TGTGCCAGTACCTATCAACCGGGGTATGGCTACACCTTC.

V is TRBV14 and J is TRBJ1-1; 7 bases line up with TRBD1. The CDR3 contains 15 residues. Germline V CDR1 and CDR2: SGHDN, FVKESK. V dropped 3 bases and J dropped 0; count of bases not matched to a gene: 4. The CDR3 sequence is CASSHGTVMNTEAFF. The CDR3 DNA reads as TGTGCCAGCAGCCACGGGACAGTCATGAACACTGAAGCTTTCTTT.

The chain has TRBV28 and TRBJ1-2; D possibly corresponds to TRBD1 (5 bases). The CDR3 runs 13 residues. Per germline, CDR1 MDHEN and CDR2 SYDVKM. V lost 6 bases and J lost 6, with 14 bases in between. The DNA for the CDR3 is TGTGCCAGCAGACCCGACAGTTTGGATGGCTACACCTTC. Translating it yields CASRPDSLDGYTF.